The 15 T cell receptor beta chains in this list originate from one sample, sequenced in a study of blood T cell repertoires in COVID-19. The protocol was immunoSEQ multiplex PCR, while the TCRdb copy is restricted to in-frame clones and leaves out a portion. This table has 150,000 to 200,000 clones, 80% to 85% appearing once. Sample: peripheral blood. These receptors all come from a woman in her twenties or thirties with acute or convalescent COVID-19.

V and J are TRBV24-1 and TRBJ1-1; 9 bases agree with TRBD1. The CDR3 extends over 12 amino acids. In germline, CDR1 is KGHDR, CDR2 SFDVKD. V lost 4 bases and J lost 10; bases outside the gene matches: 3. The CDR3 sequence is CATSEETGGAFF. In DNA form, the CDR3 reads TGTGCCACCAGTGAGGAGACAGGGGGAGCTTTCTTT.

The chain couples TRBV7-2 to TRBJ1-6, with D hard to call. CDR1 is SGHTA, CDR2 FQGNSA, per germline. The CDR3 is 15 amino acids. Trimming removed 5 bases from V and 7 bases from J, with 15 bases in between. The CDR3 nucleotides are TGTGCCAGCAGCCCGGCGACGGGGAAAAATTCACCCCTCCACTTT. As protein: CASSPATGKNSPLHF.

The chain joins TRBV5-1 to TRBJ2-5; D uncertain. Germline CDR1 reads SGHRS; CDR2 reads YFSETQ. V dropped 0 bases and J dropped 4 bases, with 7 bases sitting between them. The length of the CDR3 is 13 residues. CDR3 nucleotide sequence: TGCGCCAGCAGCTTGGAGGCGGTAGAGACCCAGTACTTC. It encodes CASSLEAVETQYF.

The chain is built from TRBV7-3 and TRBJ2-1; perhaps TRBD2 as D (5 bases). Per germline, CDR1 SGHTA and CDR2 FQGTGA. The ends were cut back, 0 bases at V and 6 bases at J, with 9 bases in the middle. The CDR3 length is 14 residues. CDR3 residues: CASSLTRAGNEQFF. The CDR3 DNA reads as TGTGCCAGCAGCTTAACGAGGGCTGGCAATGAGCAGTTCTTC. The full variable domain, completed using reference TRBV7-3 and TRBJ2-1, is GAGVSQTPSNKVTEKGKYVELRCDPISGHTALYWYRQSLGQGPEFLIYFQGTGAADDSGLPNDRFFAVRPEGSVSTLKIQRTERGDSAVYLCASSLTRAGNEQFFGPGTRLTVL.

The V gene is TRBV7-2, the J gene TRBJ2-1, with 12 positions matching TRBD2. Germline-derived CDR1 and CDR2 are SGHTA and FQGNSA. The CDR3 contains 16 residues. After removal of 1 base from V and 6 bases from J, the junction contained 4 bases not matched to a gene. The CDR3 region is CASSLGASGRANEQFF. For the CDR3, the DNA is TGTGCCAGCAGCTTAGGTGCTAGCGGGAGGGCCAATGAGCAGTTCTTC.

Here the CDR3 reads CSVRLVGDTQYF. The CDR3 coding sequence is TGCAGCGTTCGACTAGTGGGGGATACGCAGTATTTT. The J gene is TRBJ2-3, the V gene TRBV29-1; D is perhaps TRBD2 (6 bases). Germline CDR1 reads SQVTM; CDR2 reads ANQGSEA. The germline V and J ends were trimmed by 5 bases and 6 bases, with 12 bases remaining between them. The CDR3 is 12 amino acids.

This rearrangement joins TRBV10-3 to TRBJ2-7, with TRBD1 matching over 7 bases. Trimming took 11 bases from V and 5 from J; bases not matched to a gene: 15. CDR3 size: 14 residues. CDR1 and CDR2 (germline): ENHRY, SYGVKD. The CDR3 nucleotides are TGTGCCCATCAGGGCCCGGGACAGTCCAACGAGCAGTACTTC. This codes for CAHQGPGQSNEQYF.

The J gene is TRBJ2-5, the V gene TRBV5-4; 14 bases map to TRBD2. The germline V gene encodes CDR1 SGHNT and CDR2 YYREEE (reference sequence). The CDR3 length is 18 residues. Trimming cost V 4 bases and J 3 bases; bases outside gene matches: 11. CDR3 DNA: TGTGCCAGCAGCCAACGCCGGACTAGCGGGGGGTCGAAAGAGACCCAGTACTTC. This encodes CASSQRRTSGGSKETQYF.

The rearrangement uses TRBV4-1 and TRBJ1-1; 7 nucleotides agree with TRBD1. In germline, CDR1 is MGHRA, CDR2 YSYEKL. This CDR3 is 16 amino acids long. The V segment lost 4 bases and the J segment 2 bases; nucleotides outside the gene matches: 10. The chain's CDR3 is CASSPLLRQGNTEAFF. The CDR3 DNA is TGCGCCAGCAGCCCTCTCCTTCGACAGGGTAACACTGAAGCTTTCTTT.

J is TRBJ2-3 and V is TRBV7-9, with 8 bases aligning to TRBD1. The junction had 11 bases not matched to a gene; V was cut back by 0 bases and J by 12 bases. CDR3 length: 15 residues. In germline, CDR1 is SEHNR, CDR2 FQNEAQ (reference sequence). CDR3 nucleotide sequence: TGTGCCAGCAGCTTAGCCTGGATGACGGACAGGGCTCAGTATTTT. It is translated as CASSLAWMTDRAQYF.

This chain uses TRBV11-2 with TRBJ1-1, with a weak D call TRBD1 (5 bases). The CDR3 extends over 15 amino acids. Trimming removed 3 bases at V and 2 bases at J, with 13 bases between. Germline CDR1 SGHAT, CDR2 FQNNGV. In nucleotides, the CDR3 is TGTGCCAGCAGCTTGGGGCAGTCCTCAAACACTGAAGCTTTCTTT. It encodes CASSLGQSSNTEAFF.

The chain couples TRBV5-8 to TRBJ1-1; possible D gene TRBD1, 5 bases. CDR1 is SGHTS and CDR2 is YDEGEE in the germline V gene. The V end lost 6 bases, the J end lost 5 bases, and 17 bases lay between the germline ends. The CDR3 covers 14 residues. The CDR3 here is CASTPKGPKTEAFF. DNA of the CDR3: TGTGCCAGCACCCCGAAGGGGCCGAAAACTGAAGCTTTCTTT.

This clone appeared a single time. The V and J genes are TRBV19 and TRBJ1-2; possible D gene TRBD1, 5 bases. The CDR3 loop spans 13 amino acids. Germline V CDR1 and CDR2: LNHDA, SQIVND (reference sequence). Between the trimmed V and J ends, which lost 7 bases and 6 bases, there was a span of 15 bases. This CDR3 is CASKVGRDHGYTF. The CDR3 coding sequence is TGTGCCAGTAAAGTCGGGAGGGACCATGGCTACACCTTC.

The V and J genes are TRBV4-2 and TRBJ1-2; D is undetermined. The V and J ends lost 0 bases and 3 bases respectively, with 20 bases between them. Germline V gives CDR1 LGHNA, CDR2 YNFKEQ. The CDR3 contains 18 residues. CDR3 DNA: TGTGCCAGCAGCCAAGAAGCGGGAAGGGCCGCTGGTCACTATGGCTACACCTTC. Translation: CASSQEAGRAAGHYGYTF.

This clone has a single count. This chain uses TRBV28 with TRBJ1-6, with TRBD1 as a possible D gene (6 bases). The CDR3 runs 12 residues. Germline V lookup: CDR1 MDHEN, CDR2 SYDVKM. The CDR3 DNA is TGTGCGACGGGGGGGCGAAATTCACCCCTCCACTTT. Encoded protein: CATGGRNSPLHF.